The 9 T cell receptor beta chains below come from one sample, sequenced in a study of T cell responses to AZD1222 COVID-19 vaccine. TCRdb keeps only in-frame clones here, not all; method: immunoSEQ multiplex PCR. The sample includes around 180,000 clones, 75% to 90% of them seen just once. The starting material was peripheral blood, obtained on day 0 of AZD1222 vaccination. The receptors originated from an adult in good health.

This chain connects TRBV5-1 to TRBJ2-1, with 7 bases aligning to TRBD2. Germline assignment: CDR1 SGHRS and CDR2 YFSETQ. With V trimmed by 4 bases and J by 0 bases, 7 bases remained unmatched. The CDR3 is made up of 16 amino acids. CDR3 residues: CASSQIRGDSYNEQFF. The CDR3 nucleotides are TGCGCCAGCAGCCAAATCCGGGGGGACTCCTACAATGAGCAGTTCTTC.

The chain links TRBV3-1 (or the pseudogene TRBV3-2) to TRBJ1-4; D uncertain. The CDR3 totals 19 residues. Germline CDR1 and CDR2: LGHDT and YNNKEL (reference sequence). Trimming took off 6 bases at V and 1 base at J, with 24 bases between the two ends. CDR3 coding DNA: TGTGCCAGCAGTCACGACCTAGCGGGAAAGACCTTAACTAATGAAAAACTGTTTTTT. Amino acids: CASSHDLAGKTLTNEKLFF.

The J gene is TRBJ2-1, the V gene TRBV11-3, with a possible D match to TRBD1 (5 bases). V dropped 3 bases and J dropped 0 bases, with 12 bases sitting between them. Germline CDR1 reads SGHNT; CDR2 reads YENEEA. CDR3 length: 16 residues. The CDR3 DNA sequence: TGTGCCAGCAGCTTGGGGCGAGCCAGCTCCTACAATGAGCAGTTCTTC. It is translated as CASSLGRASSYNEQFF.

This clone showed up just once. The V gene is TRBV24-1, the J gene TRBJ2-5, with D hard to call. Between the trimmed V and J ends, which lost 6 bases and 0 bases, there was a span of 4 bases. In germline, CDR1 is KGHDR, CDR2 SFDVKD. CDR3 size: 12 residues. The CDR3 region is CATSSYQETQYF. The CDR3 coding sequence is TGTGCCACCAGTAGTTACCAAGAGACCCAGTACTTC.

The V call is TRBV19, the J call TRBJ1-1; D unresolved. The germline V gene encodes CDR1 LNHDA and CDR2 SQIVND (reference sequence). The CDR3 is made up of 13 amino acids. V shed 0 bases and J shed 7 bases, with 9 bases lying between them. Here the CDR3 DNA reads TGTGCCAGTAGTATAGATCGGGCCGGTGAAGCTTTCTTT. Its translation: CASSIDRAGEAFF.

This clone was detected only once. V is TRBV30 and J is TRBJ2-1; D ambiguous. This CDR3 is built from 13 residues. Per germline, CDR1 GTSNPN and CDR2 SVGIG (reference sequence). Trimming shortened V by 0 bases and J by 3 bases, and 6 bases separated the two germline ends. This CDR3 is CAWSVAYYNEQFF. The CDR3 DNA reads TGTGCCTGGAGTGTGGCCTACTACAATGAGCAGTTCTTC.

The chain uses TRBV28 and TRBJ1-1, with D possibly matching TRBD1 (5 bases). Trimming removed 4 bases at V and 4 bases at J, with 10 bases between. This CDR3 is 13 amino acids long. Germline loops: CDR1 MDHEN, CDR2 SYDVKM. As DNA, the CDR3 is TGTGCCAGCAGTTGGGGCAGGATCACTGAAGCTTTCTTT. This gives the protein CASSWGRITEAFF.

The chain employs TRBV19 and TRBJ1-5; TRBD1 matches at 8 bases. Germline assignment: CDR1 LNHDA and CDR2 SQIVND (reference sequence). This CDR3 is 15 amino acids long. J was trimmed by 3 bases and V by 7 bases; bases with no gene match: 8. The CDR3 spells CASTTDREINQPQHF. CDR3 sequence (DNA): TGTGCCAGTACTACGGACAGGGAGATCAATCAGCCCCAGCATTTT. The full variable domain, in which reference TRBV19 and TRBJ1-5 provide the parts outside the CDR3, is DGGITQSPKYLFRKEGQNVTLSCEQNLNHDAMYWYRQDPGQGLRLIYYSQIVNDFQKGDIAEGYSVSREKKESFPLTVTSAQKNPTAFYLCASTTDREINQPQHFGDGTRLSIL.

The rearrangement joins TRBV19 to TRBJ2-4, with 8 bases aligning to TRBD2. The CDR3 is 14 amino acids. V lost 7 bases to trimming and J lost 8 bases; unmatched junction nucleotides: 10. Per the germline V gene, CDR1 is LNHDA and CDR2 is SQIVND (reference sequence). CDR3 DNA: TGTGCCAGTAAGCGGGAGAATGGGAGAGACATTCAGTACTTC. This sequence encodes CASKRENGRDIQYF.